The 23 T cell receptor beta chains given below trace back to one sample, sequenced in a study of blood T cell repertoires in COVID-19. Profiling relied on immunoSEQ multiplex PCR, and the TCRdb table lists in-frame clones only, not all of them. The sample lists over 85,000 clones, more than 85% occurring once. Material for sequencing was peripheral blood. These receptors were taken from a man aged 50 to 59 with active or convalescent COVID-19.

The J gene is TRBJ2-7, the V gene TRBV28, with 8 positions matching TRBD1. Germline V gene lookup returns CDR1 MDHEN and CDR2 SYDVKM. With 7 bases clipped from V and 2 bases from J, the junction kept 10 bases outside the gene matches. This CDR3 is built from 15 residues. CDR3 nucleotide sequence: TGTGCCAGCACCTCAGTAGGGACAGGAGCCTACGAGCAGTACTTC. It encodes CASTSVGTGAYEQYF.

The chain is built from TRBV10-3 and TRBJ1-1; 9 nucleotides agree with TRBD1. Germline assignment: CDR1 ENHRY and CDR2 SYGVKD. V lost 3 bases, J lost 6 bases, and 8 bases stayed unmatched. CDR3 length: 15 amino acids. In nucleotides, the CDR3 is TGTGCCATCAGTGATCTCGGACAGGGGACCCCTGAAGCTTTCTTT. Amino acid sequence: CAISDLGQGTPEAFF.

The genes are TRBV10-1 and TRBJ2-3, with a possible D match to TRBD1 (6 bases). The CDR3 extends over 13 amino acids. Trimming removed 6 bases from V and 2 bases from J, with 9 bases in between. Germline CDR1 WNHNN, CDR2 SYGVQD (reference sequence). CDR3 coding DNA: TGCGCCAGCAGCCGGGACAACACAGATACGCAGTATTTT. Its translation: CASSRDNTDTQYF.

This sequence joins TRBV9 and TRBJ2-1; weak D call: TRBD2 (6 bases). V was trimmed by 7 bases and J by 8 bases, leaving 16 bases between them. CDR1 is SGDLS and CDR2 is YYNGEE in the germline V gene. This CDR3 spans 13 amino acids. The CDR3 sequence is CASDTGGNDEQFF. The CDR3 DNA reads TGTGCCAGCGATACTGGGGGGAATGATGAGCAGTTCTTC.

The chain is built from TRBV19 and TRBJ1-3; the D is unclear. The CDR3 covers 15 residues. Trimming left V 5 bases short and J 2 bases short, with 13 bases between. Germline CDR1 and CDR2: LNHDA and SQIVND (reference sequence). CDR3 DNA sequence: TGTGCCAGTAGTGCTGGAAAGACACCTGGAAACACCATATATTTT. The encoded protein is CASSAGKTPGNTIYF. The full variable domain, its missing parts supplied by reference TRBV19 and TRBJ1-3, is DGGITQSPKYLFRKEGQNVTLSCEQNLNHDAMYWYRQDPGQGLRLIYYSQIVNDFQKGDIAEGYSVSREKKESFPLTVTSAQKNPTAFYLCASSAGKTPGNTIYFGEGSWLTVV.

The CDR3 DNA reads TGCGCCAGCAGCCACGGACAGGGGGCCGGGGAGCTGTTTTTT. Encoded protein: CASSHGQGAGELFF. This chain connects TRBV4-3 to TRBJ2-2; 10 bases line up with TRBD1. This CDR3 spans 14 amino acids. Germline CDR1 and CDR2: LGHNA and YSLEER. V was pared by 3 bases and J by 6 bases, with 1 base of the junction left unmatched.

CDR3 bases: TGTGCCTGGAGTCCCGGGACAAGAAGCACAGATACGCAGTATTTT. Its translation is CAWSPGTRSTDTQYF. V gene TRBV30 combines with J gene TRBJ2-3, with D possibly being TRBD1 (6 bases). V was clipped by 2 bases and J by 0 bases, with 12 bases between them. This CDR3 has 15 amino acids. Germline lookup yields CDR1 GTSNPN and CDR2 SVGIG (reference sequence).

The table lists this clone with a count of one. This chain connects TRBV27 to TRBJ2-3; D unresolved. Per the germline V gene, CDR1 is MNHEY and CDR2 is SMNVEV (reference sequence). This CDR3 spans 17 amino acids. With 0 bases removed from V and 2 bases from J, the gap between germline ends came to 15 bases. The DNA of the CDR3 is TGTGCCAGCAGTTTATCGTGGAGTGTCCCCAACACAGATACGCAGTATTTT. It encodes CASSLSWSVPNTDTQYF.

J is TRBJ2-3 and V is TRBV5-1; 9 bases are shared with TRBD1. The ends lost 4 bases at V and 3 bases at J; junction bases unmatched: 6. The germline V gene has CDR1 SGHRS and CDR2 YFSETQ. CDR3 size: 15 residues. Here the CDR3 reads CASSLMTGGTDTQYF. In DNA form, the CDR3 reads TGCGCCAGCAGCCTAATGACAGGGGGGACAGATACGCAGTATTTT.

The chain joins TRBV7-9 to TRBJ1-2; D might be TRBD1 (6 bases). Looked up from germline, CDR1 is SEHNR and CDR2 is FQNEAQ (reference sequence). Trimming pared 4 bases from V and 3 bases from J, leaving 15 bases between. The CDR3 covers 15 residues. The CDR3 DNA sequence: TGTGCCAGCAGCTCACAGGGAAACACCCACTATGGCTACACCTTC. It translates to CASSSQGNTHYGYTF.

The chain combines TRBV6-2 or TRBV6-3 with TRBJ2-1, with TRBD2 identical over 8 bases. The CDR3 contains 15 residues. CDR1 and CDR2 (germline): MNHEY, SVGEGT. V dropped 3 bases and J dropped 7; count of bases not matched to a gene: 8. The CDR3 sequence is CASSYDAIAGNEQFF. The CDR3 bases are TGTGCCAGCAGTTATGACGCGATAGCGGGGAATGAGCAGTTCTTC.

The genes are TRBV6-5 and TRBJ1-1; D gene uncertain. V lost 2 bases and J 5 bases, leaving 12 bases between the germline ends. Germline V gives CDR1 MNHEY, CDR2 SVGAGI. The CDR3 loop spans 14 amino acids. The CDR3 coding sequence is TGTGCCAGCAGTTACGGGGAGCTAGGGACTGAAGCTTTCTTT. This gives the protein CASSYGELGTEAFF.

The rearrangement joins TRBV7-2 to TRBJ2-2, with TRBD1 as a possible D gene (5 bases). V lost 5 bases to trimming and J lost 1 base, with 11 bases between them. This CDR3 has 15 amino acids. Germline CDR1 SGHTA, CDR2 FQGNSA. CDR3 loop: CASSPQGQNTGELFF. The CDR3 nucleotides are TGTGCCAGCAGCCCCCAGGGCCAGAACACCGGGGAGCTGTTTTTT.

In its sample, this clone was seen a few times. The CDR3 spells CASTRPGQQETQYF. The CDR3 region has the DNA TGTGCCAGCACCCGACCGGGACAGCAAGAGACCCAGTACTTC. J is TRBJ2-5 and V is TRBV5-6; the match to TRBD1 covers 7 bases. V gave up 6 bases and J gave up 2 bases; unmatched junction bases: 7. This CDR3 has 14 amino acids. Germline V lookup: CDR1 SGHDT, CDR2 YYEEEE.

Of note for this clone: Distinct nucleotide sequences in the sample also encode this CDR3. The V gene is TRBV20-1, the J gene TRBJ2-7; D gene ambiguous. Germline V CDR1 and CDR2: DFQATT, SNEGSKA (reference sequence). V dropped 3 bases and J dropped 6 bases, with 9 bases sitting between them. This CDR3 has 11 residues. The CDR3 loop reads CSARSGFEQYV. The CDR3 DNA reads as TGCAGTGCTAGGTCGGGTTTCGAGCAGTACGTC.

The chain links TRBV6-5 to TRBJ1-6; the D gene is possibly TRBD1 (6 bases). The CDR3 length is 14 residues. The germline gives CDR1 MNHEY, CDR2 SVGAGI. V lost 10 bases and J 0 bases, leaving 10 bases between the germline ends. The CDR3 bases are TGTGCCACCCGGACAGACTCCTATAATTCACCCCTCCACTTT. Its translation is CATRTDSYNSPLHF.

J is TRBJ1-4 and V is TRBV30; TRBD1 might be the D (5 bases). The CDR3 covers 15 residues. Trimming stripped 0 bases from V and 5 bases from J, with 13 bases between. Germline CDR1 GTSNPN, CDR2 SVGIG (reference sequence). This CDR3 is CAWSVGTGKNEKLFF. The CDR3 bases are TGTGCCTGGAGTGTCGGGACTGGGAAGAATGAAAAACTGTTTTTT.

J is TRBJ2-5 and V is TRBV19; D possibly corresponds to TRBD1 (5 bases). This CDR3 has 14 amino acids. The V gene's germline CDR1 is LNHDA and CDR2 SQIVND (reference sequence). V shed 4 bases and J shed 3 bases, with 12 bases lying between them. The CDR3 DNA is TGTGCCAGTAGTAGCGCGACAGTTGAAGAGACCCAGTACTTC. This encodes CASSSATVEETQYF.

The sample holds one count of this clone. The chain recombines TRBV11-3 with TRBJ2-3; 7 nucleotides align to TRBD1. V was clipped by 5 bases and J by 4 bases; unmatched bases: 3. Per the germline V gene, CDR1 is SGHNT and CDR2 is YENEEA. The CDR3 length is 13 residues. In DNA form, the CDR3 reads TGTGCCAGCAGCCAGGGACAGTCAGATACGCAGTATTTT. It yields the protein CASSQGQSDTQYF.

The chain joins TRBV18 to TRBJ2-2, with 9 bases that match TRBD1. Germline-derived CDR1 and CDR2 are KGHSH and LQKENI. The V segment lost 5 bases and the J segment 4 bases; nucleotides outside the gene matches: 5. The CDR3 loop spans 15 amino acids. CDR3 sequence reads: CASSSGQGTTGELFF. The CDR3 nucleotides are TGTGCCAGCTCATCGGGACAGGGAACCACCGGGGAGCTGTTTTTT.

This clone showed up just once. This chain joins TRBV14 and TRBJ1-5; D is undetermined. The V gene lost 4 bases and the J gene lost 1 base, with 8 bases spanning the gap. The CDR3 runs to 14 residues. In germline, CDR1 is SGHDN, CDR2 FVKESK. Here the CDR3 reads CASSRAGSNQPQHF. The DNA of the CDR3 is TGTGCCAGCAGCCGCGCGGGAAGCAATCAGCCCCAGCATTTT.

CDR3 protein: CASSPQSGIQETQYF. The CDR3 nucleotides are TGTGCCAGCTCACCACAGTCCGGGATCCAAGAGACCCAGTACTTC. The rearrangement links TRBV18 to TRBJ2-5, with D maybe TRBD2 (5 bases). Germline CDR1 reads KGHSH; CDR2 reads LQKENI. Trimming took 1 base from V and 1 from J, leaving 10 bases between them. The CDR3 spans 15 residues.

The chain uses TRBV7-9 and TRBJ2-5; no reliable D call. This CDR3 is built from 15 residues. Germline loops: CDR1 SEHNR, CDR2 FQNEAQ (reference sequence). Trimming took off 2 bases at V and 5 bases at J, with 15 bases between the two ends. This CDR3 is CASSLLSFLEETQYF. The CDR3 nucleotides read TGTGCCAGCAGCTTACTCAGCTTCTTGGAGGAGACCCAGTACTTC.